The 30 T cell receptor beta chains in this list originate from one sample, sequenced in a study of CD8 T cells in Susac syndrome. Reverse transcription of 0.5 to 1 ug RNA was performed with random hexamers. TCRdb re-analysed the immunoSEQ multiplex PCR reads in MiXCR, keeping a single row per CDR3 protein. The sample records about 27,000 distinct CDR3 sequences, roughly 94% being singletons. The specimen was CD8+ T cells from PBMCs. These TCRs come from a human donor in good health.

V and J are TRBV2 and TRBJ1-3; D unresolved. In germline, CDR1 is SNHLY, CDR2 FYNNEI. The CDR3 has 17 residues. Trimming removed 2 bases at V and 0 bases at J, with 14 bases between. For the CDR3, the DNA is TGTGCCAGCAGTGAACTAAGTCCAGGCGGCTCTGGAAACACCATATATTTT. Amino acid sequence: CASSELSPGGSGNTIYF.

This chain connects TRBV6-1 to TRBJ2-5; D might be TRBD2 (5 bases). This CDR3 contains 13 residues. V was cut by 0 bases and J by 4 bases, with 6 bases left in between. The germline gives CDR1 MNHNS, CDR2 SASEGT. In DNA, the CDR3 is TGTGCCAGCAGTGAAGCGAGCGGAGAGACCCAGTACTTC. Its protein product is CASSEASGETQYF.

The chain combines TRBV20-1 with TRBJ2-7, with TRBD2 matching over 12 bases. Germline CDR1 DFQATT, CDR2 SNEGSKA (reference sequence). The CDR3 is 13 amino acids. V shed 5 bases, J shed 4 bases, and the junction held 3 bases outside the gene matches. The DNA for the CDR3 is TGCAGTGCTTATGGACTAGCGGGGTACGAGCAGTACTTC. This gives the protein CSAYGLAGYEQYF.

This clonotype was picked up a small number of times. The rearrangement links TRBV7-2 to TRBJ2-7; TRBD1 agrees at 9 bases. Trimming cost V 6 bases and J 3 bases; bases outside gene matches: 6. The V gene's germline CDR1 is SGHTA and CDR2 FQGNSA. The CDR3 sequence is 14 residues long. The CDR3 region has the DNA TGTGCCAGCAGTTTCGGACAGGGGAGCTACGAGCAGTACTTC. Protein sequence: CASSFGQGSYEQYF.

The chain joins TRBV5-8 to TRBJ1-1; D is unresolved. Trimming took 1 base from V and 0 from J, leaving 16 bases between them. This CDR3 is built from 17 residues. Germline loops: CDR1 SGHTS, CDR2 YDEGEE. CDR3 protein: CASSLYPRDAMNTEAFF. CDR3 coding DNA: TGTGCCAGCAGCTTGTATCCCAGAGACGCAATGAACACTGAAGCTTTCTTT.

V is TRBV6-5 and J is TRBJ1-5, with no clear D. Germline V gene lookup returns CDR1 MNHEY and CDR2 SVGAGI. V lost 6 bases and J lost 6, with 12 bases in between. This CDR3 has 13 residues. CDR3 region: CASSPTVAQPQHF. CDR3 bases: TGTGCCAGCAGCCCCACCGTAGCTCAGCCCCAGCATTTT.

The rearrangement links TRBV12-3 or TRBV12-4 to TRBJ1-5; no clear D gene. The CDR3 has 14 amino acids. The germline V and J ends were trimmed by 6 bases and 1 base, with 10 bases remaining between them. The CDR3 coding sequence is TGTGCCAGCAGACTCCTCGGAAGCAATCAGCCCCAGCATTTT. It specifies CASRLLGSNQPQHF.

The CDR3 bases are TGTGCCAGCAGAGACAGGGGAGCCTACGAGCAGTACTTC. As protein: CASRDRGAYEQYF. The chain joins TRBV2 to TRBJ2-7, with TRBD1 matching over 8 bases. This CDR3 has 13 amino acids. Losses at the gene ends were 6 bases for V and 2 bases for J; bases not matched to a gene: 3. Germline assignment: CDR1 SNHLY and CDR2 FYNNEI.

The chain links TRBV10-3 to TRBJ1-6; D not resolved. The CDR3 contains 13 residues. The V end lost 2 bases, the J end lost 14 bases, and 13 bases lay between the germline ends. CDR1 and CDR2 from the germline V gene are ENHRY and SYGVKD. In nucleotides, the CDR3 is TGTGCCATCAGTGAGGGAGTCGTGGCGTCCCTCCACTTT. It encodes CAISEGVVASLHF.

The gene calls are TRBV6-5 and TRBJ2-2; TRBD1 matches at 8 bases. This CDR3 contains 16 residues. Trimming took 4 bases from V and 7 from J; bases not matched to a gene: 11. Germline V gives CDR1 MNHEY, CDR2 SVGAGI. The CDR3, as DNA: TGTGCCAGCAGTTGGACAGGGTCCCAAATCGGCGGGGAGCTGTTTTTT. This translates into CASSWTGSQIGGELFF.

V usage is TRBV3-1 and J usage is TRBJ2-7, with TRBD2 matching over 13 bases. The germline CDR1 and CDR2 sequences are LGHDT and YNNKEL (reference sequence). The J segment lost 10 bases and the V segment lost 4 bases, leaving 16 bases of the junction unmatched. The CDR3 is 17 residues long. In nucleotides, the CDR3 is TGTGCCAGCAGCCCCGGGACTAGCGGGGCCAGGTCAAGACAACAGTACTTC. Residues: CASSPGTSGARSRQQYF.

The chain joins TRBV4-3 to TRBJ2-7, with D unresolved. V lost 3 bases and J 3 bases, leaving 15 bases between the germline ends. CDR1 LGHNA and CDR2 YSLEER come from the germline V gene. This CDR3 spans 15 amino acids. The chain's CDR3 is CASSQALDFIYEQYF. In DNA form, the CDR3 reads TGCGCCAGCAGCCAGGCCCTCGACTTTATCTACGAGCAGTACTTC.

This chain uses TRBV5-4 with TRBJ2-2; 8 bases match TRBD2. The CDR3 totals 14 residues. Trimming took 4 bases from V and 5 from J; bases not matched to a gene: 4. CDR1 and CDR2 (germline): SGHNT, YYREEE (reference sequence). The CDR3 loop reads CASSDRGGTGELFF. Here the CDR3 DNA reads TGTGCCAGCAGCGACCGGGGGGGAACCGGGGAGCTGTTTTTT.

The chain links TRBV11-3 to TRBJ2-1; perhaps TRBD2 as D (5 bases). CDR3 length equals 15 residues. The germline V gene has CDR1 SGHNT and CDR2 YENEEA. V was shortened by 5 bases and J by 7 bases, with 18 bases between the two germline ends. The CDR3 DNA is TGTGCCAGCAGCCCTAGAGCGGCTCTAGGGAATGAGCAGTTCTTC. This translates into CASSPRAALGNEQFF.

The rearrangement links TRBV7-2 to TRBJ2-1; D is perhaps TRBD2 (6 bases). The V gene's germline CDR1 is SGHTA and CDR2 FQGNSA. V was cut by 1 base and J by 3 bases, with 10 bases left in between. The CDR3 is made up of 15 amino acids. The CDR3 DNA reads TGTGCCAGCAGCTTAGACCTGGGGGGCTACAATGAGCAGTTCTTC. Translating gives CASSLDLGGYNEQFF.

V usage is TRBV6-5 and J usage is TRBJ2-5, with D maybe TRBD2 (5 bases). Trimming removed 2 bases from V and 1 base from J, with 8 bases in between. CDR1 and CDR2 (germline): MNHEY, SVGAGI. The CDR3 extends over 14 amino acids. DNA of the CDR3: TGTGCCAGCAGTTACGAGGGCTTCCAAGAGACCCAGTACTTC. It encodes CASSYEGFQETQYF.

Here the CDR3 DNA reads TGTGCCAGCAGCTTGGATGTTTTTGAGCAGGGCTACGAGCAGTACTTC. Encoded protein: CASSLDVFEQGYEQYF. The rearrangement uses TRBV7-2 and TRBJ2-7; perhaps TRBD1 as D (5 bases). Trimming left V 3 bases short and J 3 bases short, with 18 bases between. CDR1 is SGHTA, CDR2 FQGNSA, per germline. This CDR3 contains 16 residues.

This chain joins TRBV15 and TRBJ2-7; TRBD2 aligns across 7 bases. With 0 bases clipped from V and 3 bases from J, the junction kept 8 bases outside the gene matches. This CDR3 comprises 16 residues. Per the germline V gene, CDR1 is LNHNV and CDR2 is YYDKDF (reference sequence). CDR3 nucleotides: TGTGCCACCAGCAGAGATCCACGGGGAGGGCACTACGAGCAGTACTTC. It encodes CATSRDPRGGHYEQYF.

The chain links TRBV29-1 to TRBJ2-7; the match to TRBD1 covers 9 bases. The CDR3 runs 12 residues. After removal of 3 bases from V and 3 bases from J, the junction contained 0 bases not matched to a gene. Germline V lookup: CDR1 SQVTM, CDR2 ANQGSEA. The CDR3 region has the DNA TGCAGCGTTGAGGGACAGGGCTACGAGCAGTACTTC. Translation gives CSVEGQGYEQYF.

The CDR3 region has the DNA TGTGCCACCAGCAGAGATAGGGGCACAGATACGCAGTATTTT. Its translation: CATSRDRGTDTQYF. The chain recombines TRBV15 with TRBJ2-3; D not resolved. CDR1 and CDR2 (germline): LNHNV, YYDKDF (reference sequence). CDR3 length: 14 amino acids. Trimming took 0 bases from V and 1 from J, leaving 5 bases between them.

The gene calls are TRBV20-1 and TRBJ2-7; TRBD2 agrees at 9 bases. The CDR3 extends over 16 amino acids. Germline CDR1 and CDR2: DFQATT and SNEGSKA (reference sequence). Trimming cost V 1 base and J 3 bases; bases outside gene matches: 10. The CDR3 DNA is TGCAGTGCTAGAGTAGCGGGGGAAACCAGGGGCTACGAGCAGTACTTC. Protein sequence: CSARVAGETRGYEQYF.

The chain joins TRBV25-1 to TRBJ1-2, with D hard to call. From germline, CDR1 is MGHDK and CDR2 SYGVNS. The V end was cut by 3 bases, the J end by 8 bases, with 13 bases between. The CDR3 covers 13 residues. For the CDR3, the DNA is TGTGCCAGCAGTGAGAACGGTCTAACGGGCTACACCTTC. Its protein product is CASSENGLTGYTF.

V is TRBV20-1 and J is TRBJ2-7; TRBD2 might be the D (5 bases). From germline, CDR1 is DFQATT and CDR2 SNEGSKA (reference sequence). V lost 6 bases to trimming and J lost 1 base, with 19 bases between them. The CDR3 has 15 residues. CDR3 in DNA: TGCAGTGCCCTGAGGGTCAGCTCCGGTTCCTACGAGCAGTACTTC. Protein sequence: CSALRVSSGSYEQYF.

With regard to this clonotype: The junction departs from the called germline gene at one end, perhaps through a read error. The rearrangement joins TRBV14 to TRBJ1-1; D not resolved. The CDR3 length is 13 residues. CDR1 is SGHDN, CDR2 FVKESK, per germline. The DNA for the CDR3 is TGTGCCAGCAGCCAAAGAGAGGGAACTGAAGTTTTCTTT. It specifies CASSQREGTEVFF. Supplemented by reference TRBV14 and TRBJ1-1, the full variable domain reads EAGVTQFPSHSVIEKGQTVTLRCDPISGHDNLYWYRRVMGKEIKFLLHFVKESKQDESGMPNNRFLAERTGGTYSTLKVQPAELEDSGVYFCASSQREGTEVFFGQGTRLTVV.

This clonotype was seen just once. V gene TRBV7-9 combines with J gene TRBJ2-1; 10 bases are a match to TRBD2. The CDR3 length is 18 residues. V lost 5 bases, J lost 1 base, and 11 bases stayed unmatched. CDR1 SEHNR and CDR2 FQNEAQ come from the germline V gene (reference sequence). The CDR3 here is CASSPSLAGGPSYNEQFF. The CDR3 bases are TGTGCCAGCAGCCCTAGTTTAGCGGGGGGCCCTTCCTACAATGAGCAGTTCTTC.

The chain joins TRBV12-3 or TRBV12-4 to TRBJ2-2; D not certain. There are 13 residues in the CDR3. Trimming removed 4 bases at V and 7 bases at J, with 10 bases between. CDR3 in DNA: TGTGCCAGCAGTTCGGTGGTGAGCGGGGAGCTGTTTTTT. Amino acid sequence: CASSSVVSGELFF.

The chain links TRBV4-3 to TRBJ1-1, with TRBD1 matching 8 bases. J lost 5 bases, V lost 6 bases, and 8 bases had no gene match. Per germline, CDR1 LGHNA and CDR2 YSLEER. This CDR3 comprises 14 residues. The CDR3 loop is CASSRTGGETEAFF. DNA for the CDR3: TGCGCCAGCAGTCGTACAGGGGGGGAGACTGAAGCTTTCTTT.

This sequence joins TRBV5-1 and TRBJ2-3; 7 bases are shared with TRBD2. The CDR3 length is 16 residues. V was clipped by 0 bases and J by 2 bases; unmatched bases: 6. Germline loops: CDR1 SGHRS, CDR2 YFSETQ. Here the CDR3 DNA reads TGCGCCAGCAGCTTGGCTAGCGGCTTATTCACAGATACGCAGTATTTT. This encodes CASSLASGLFTDTQYF. Full variable domain (missing parts from reference TRBV5-1 and TRBJ2-3): KAGVTQTPRYLIKTRGQQVTLSCSPISGHRSVSWYQQTPGQGLQFLFEYFSETQRNKGNFPGRFSGRQFSNSRSEMNVSTLELGDSALYLCASSLASGLFTDTQYFGPGTRLTVL.

The chain is built from TRBV6-5 and TRBJ2-5; 10 positions agree with TRBD1. Germline V lookup: CDR1 MNHEY, CDR2 SVGAGI. With V trimmed by 6 bases and J by 5 bases, 3 bases remained unmatched. CDR3 length: 13 amino acids. CDR3 bases: TGTGCCAGCAGGGGACAGGGGTGGGAGACCCAGTACTTC. It yields the protein CASRGQGWETQYF.

V and J are TRBV10-3 and TRBJ2-3, with D perhaps being TRBD1 or TRBD2 (6 bases each). Trimming cost V 3 bases and J 2 bases, with 12 bases left between them. The CDR3 runs 15 residues. Germline values: CDR1 ENHRY, CDR2 SYGVKD. CDR3 protein: CAISDRGPNTDTQYF. CDR3 coding DNA: TGTGCCATCAGTGACCGGGGGCCAAACACAGATACGCAGTATTTT.